This T cell receptor (beta chain) was sequenced for a study of cytomegalovirus exposure and HLA in healthy donors. PCR employed 60 Vbeta and 13 Jbeta primers. Only in-frame clones appear in the TCRdb table, and some are missing; sequencing was by immunoSEQ multiplex PCR. This sample has about 200,000 clones, with roughly 72% found just once. This TCR was sampled from a young man in good health and CMV-seronegative. The sample was PBMCs.

The CDR3 loop is CASSELRGNYGYTF. CDR3 nucleotides: TGTGCCAGCAGTGAACTCAGGGGAAACTATGGCTACACCTTC. V gene TRBV6-1 combines with J gene TRBJ1-2, with a possible D match to TRBD1 (6 bases). CDR3 length: 14 amino acids. The V end was cut by 2 bases, the J end by 2 bases, with 9 bases between. Germline V gene lookup returns CDR1 MNHNS and CDR2 SASEGT.